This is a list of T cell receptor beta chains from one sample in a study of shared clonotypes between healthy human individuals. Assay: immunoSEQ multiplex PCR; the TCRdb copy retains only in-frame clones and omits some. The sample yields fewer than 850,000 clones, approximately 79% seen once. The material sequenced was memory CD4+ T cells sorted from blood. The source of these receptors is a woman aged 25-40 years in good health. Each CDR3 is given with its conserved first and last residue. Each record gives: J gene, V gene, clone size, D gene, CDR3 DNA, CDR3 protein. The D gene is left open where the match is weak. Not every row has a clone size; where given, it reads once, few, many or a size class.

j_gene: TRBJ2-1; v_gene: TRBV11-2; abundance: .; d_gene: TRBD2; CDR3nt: TGTGCCAGCAGCTCCGGACTAGCGGGAGGATATGAGCAGTTCTTC; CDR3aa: CASSSGLAGGYEQFF
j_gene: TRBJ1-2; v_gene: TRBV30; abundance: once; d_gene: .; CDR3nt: TGTGCCGGGTTACGGCACTATGGCTACACCTTC; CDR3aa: CAGLRHYGYTF
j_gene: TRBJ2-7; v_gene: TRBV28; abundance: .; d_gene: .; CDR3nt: TGTGCCAGCAGTATAGCGCCCTACGAGCAGTACTTC; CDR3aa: CASSIAPYEQYF
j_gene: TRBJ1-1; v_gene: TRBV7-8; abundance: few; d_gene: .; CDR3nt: TGTGCCAGCAGCTACCCCCCACAGAACACTGAAGCTTTCTTT; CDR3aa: CASSYPPQNTEAFF
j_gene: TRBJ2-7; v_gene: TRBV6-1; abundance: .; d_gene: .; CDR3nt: TGTGCCAGCAGTTTAAGTTCCTACGAGCAGTACTTC; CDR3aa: CASSLSSYEQYF
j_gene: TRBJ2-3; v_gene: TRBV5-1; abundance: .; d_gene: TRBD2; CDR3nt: TGCGCCAGCAGCCCCGGGACTCCGGGAGGGGATACGCAGTATTTT; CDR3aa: CASSPGTPGGDTQYF
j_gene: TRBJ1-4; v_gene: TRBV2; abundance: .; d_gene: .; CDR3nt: TGTGCCAGCTCAGGAGGGAGGGGTAATGAAAAACTGTTTTTT; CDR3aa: CASSGGRGNEKLFF
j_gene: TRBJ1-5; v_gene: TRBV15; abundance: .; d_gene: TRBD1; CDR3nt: TGTGCCACCAGCAGAGATCTGCAGGGGGCTCAGCCCCAGCATTTT; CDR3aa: CATSRDLQGAQPQHF
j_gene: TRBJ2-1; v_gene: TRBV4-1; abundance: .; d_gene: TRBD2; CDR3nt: TGCGCCAGCAGCACCCGAGCGGGAGGGCCGGGAGGTGAGCAGTTCTTC; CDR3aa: CASSTRAGGPGGEQFF
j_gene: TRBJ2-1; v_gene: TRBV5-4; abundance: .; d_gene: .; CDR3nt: TGTGCCAGCAGCTTCGGCGGGCAGCCCAATGAGCAGTTCTTC; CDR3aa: CASSFGGQPNEQFF
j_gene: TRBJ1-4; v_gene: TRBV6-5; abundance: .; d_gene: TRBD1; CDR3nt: TGTGCCAGCAGTGGGGACAGGGGGAATGAAAAACTGTTTTTT; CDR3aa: CASSGDRGNEKLFF
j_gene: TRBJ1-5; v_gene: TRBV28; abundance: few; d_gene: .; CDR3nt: TGTGCCAGCGGACAAACGACAGCTTTCTGGTTGCCCCAGCATTTT; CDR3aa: CASGQTTAFWLPQHF
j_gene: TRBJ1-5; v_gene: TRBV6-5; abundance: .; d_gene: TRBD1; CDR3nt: TGTGCCAGCAGCCGAGGACAGGGCGACAATCAGCCCCAGCATTTT; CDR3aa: CASSRGQGDNQPQHF
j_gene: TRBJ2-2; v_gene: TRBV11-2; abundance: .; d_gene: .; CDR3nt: TGTGCCAGCAGCTTATTGAGGGGCACCGGGGAGCTGTTTTTT; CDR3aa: CASSLLRGTGELFF
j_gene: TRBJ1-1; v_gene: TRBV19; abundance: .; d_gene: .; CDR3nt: TGTGCCACCGAAATACGGGGGTCTGGCACTGAAGCTTTCTTT; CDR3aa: CATEIRGSGTEAFF
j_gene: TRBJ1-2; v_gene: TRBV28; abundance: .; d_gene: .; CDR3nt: TGTGCCAGCACGTTGACAGTAACCAACTATGGCTACACCTTC; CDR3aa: CASTLTVTNYGYTF
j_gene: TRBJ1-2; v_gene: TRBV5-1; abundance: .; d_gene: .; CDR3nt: TGCGCCAGCAGCTTGGCCCAAGGGGCCTATGGCTACACCTTC; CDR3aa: CASSLAQGAYGYTF
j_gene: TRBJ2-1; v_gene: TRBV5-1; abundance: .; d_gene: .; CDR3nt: TGCGCCAGCAGCTTGCCCCACCCGGACTACAATGAGCAGTTCTTC; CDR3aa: CASSLPHPDYNEQFF
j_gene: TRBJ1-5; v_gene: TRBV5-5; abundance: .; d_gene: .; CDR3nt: TGTGCCACCCAGGGGCATGGGAATCAGCCCCAGCATTTT; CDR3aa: CATQGHGNQPQHF
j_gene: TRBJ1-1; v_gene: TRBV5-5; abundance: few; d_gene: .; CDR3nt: TGTGCCAGCAGCTTGGTGATCACTGAAGCTTTCTTT; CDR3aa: CASSLVITEAFF
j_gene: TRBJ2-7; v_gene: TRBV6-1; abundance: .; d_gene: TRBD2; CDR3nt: TGTGCCAGCGCCCCGGGTCCTAGCGGGGGAGAAGGGTACTTC; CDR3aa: CASAPGPSGGEGYF
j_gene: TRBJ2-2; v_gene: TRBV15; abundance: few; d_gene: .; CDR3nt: TGTGCCACCAGCAGAGATCTGGGTCACACCGGGGAGCTGTTTTTT; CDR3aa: CATSRDLGHTGELFF
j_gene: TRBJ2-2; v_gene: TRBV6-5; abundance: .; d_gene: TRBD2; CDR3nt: TGTGCCAGCAGTTACAGCGGAGCGGGATACACCGGGGAGCTGTTTTTT; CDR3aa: CASSYSGAGYTGELFF
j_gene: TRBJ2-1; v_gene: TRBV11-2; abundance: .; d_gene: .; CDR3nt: TGTGCCAGCAGCTTAAGTGGGGCTACCCCAGGTGAGCAGTTCTTC; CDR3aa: CASSLSGATPGEQFF
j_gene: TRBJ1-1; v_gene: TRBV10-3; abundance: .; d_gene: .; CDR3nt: TGTGCCATCAGGAATACAGGGTCGAACACTGAAGCTTTCTTT; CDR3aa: CAIRNTGSNTEAFF
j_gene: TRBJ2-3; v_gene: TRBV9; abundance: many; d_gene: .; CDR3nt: TGTGCCAGCAGCGGCCCCGGCGGGAAACGAGATACGCAGTATTTT; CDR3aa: CASSGPGGKRDTQYF
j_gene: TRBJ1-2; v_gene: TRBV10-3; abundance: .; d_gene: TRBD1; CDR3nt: TGTGCCATCAGTCAATGGACAGGGGAGGGCTATGGCTACACCTTC; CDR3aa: CAISQWTGEGYGYTF
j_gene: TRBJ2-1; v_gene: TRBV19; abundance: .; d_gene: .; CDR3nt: TGTGCCAGTAGTATGAGGACCAACGGAGCCAATGAGCAGTTCTTC; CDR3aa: CASSMRTNGANEQFF
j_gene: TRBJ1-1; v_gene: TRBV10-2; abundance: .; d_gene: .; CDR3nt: TGCGCCAGCCTCAGACAGCTGGACACTGAAGCTTTCTTT; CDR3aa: CASLRQLDTEAFF
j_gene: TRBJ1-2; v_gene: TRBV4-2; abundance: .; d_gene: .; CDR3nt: TGTGCCAGCGGAGGGCAGGGGCCCGGTGGCTACACCTTC; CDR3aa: CASGGQGPGGYTF
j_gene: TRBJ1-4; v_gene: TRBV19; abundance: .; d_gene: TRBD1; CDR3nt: TGTGCCGCCTCCGGGACAGTACGTGAAAAACTGTTTTTT; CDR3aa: CAASGTVREKLFF
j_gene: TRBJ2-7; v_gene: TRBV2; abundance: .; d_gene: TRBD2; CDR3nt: TGTGCCAGCAGTGAATCCCGGAATCTAGCGGGAGGGCCTTGGTGGGAGCAGTACTTC; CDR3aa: CASSESRNLAGGPWWEQYF
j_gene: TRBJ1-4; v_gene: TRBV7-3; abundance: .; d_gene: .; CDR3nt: TGTGCCAGCAGCGAACAGCTAGCGGGGGCCGATGAACTGTTTTTT; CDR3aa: CASSEQLAGADELFF
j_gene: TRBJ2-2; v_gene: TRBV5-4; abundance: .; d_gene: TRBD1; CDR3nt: TGTGCCAGCAGCTCGGGGCGGACAGGGGAGACCGGGGAGCTGTTTTTT; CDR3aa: CASSSGRTGETGELFF
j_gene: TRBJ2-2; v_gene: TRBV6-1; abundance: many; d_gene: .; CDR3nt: TGTGCCAGCAGTGAAGGGGTAGGGAATACCGGGGAGCTGTTTTTT; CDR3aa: CASSEGVGNTGELFF
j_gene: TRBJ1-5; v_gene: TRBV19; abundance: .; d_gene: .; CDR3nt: TGTGCCAGTAGTATAGGGGATCAGAACTATAGCAATCAGCCCCAGCATTTT; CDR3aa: CASSIGDQNYSNQPQHF
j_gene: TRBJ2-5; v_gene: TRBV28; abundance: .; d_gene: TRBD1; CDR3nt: TGTGCCAGCAGTGTAAAACAGGGGAGAAGTAGCGAGACCCAGTACTTC; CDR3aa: CASSVKQGRSSETQYF
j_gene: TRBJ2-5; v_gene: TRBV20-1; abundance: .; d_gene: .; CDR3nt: TGCAGTGCGCCTAAGATTGAGACCCAGTACTTC; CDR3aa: CSAPKIETQYF
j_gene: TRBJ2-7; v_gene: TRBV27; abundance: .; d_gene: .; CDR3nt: TGTGCCAGTCAGGAATTCTACGAGCAGTACTTC; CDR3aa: CASQEFYEQYF
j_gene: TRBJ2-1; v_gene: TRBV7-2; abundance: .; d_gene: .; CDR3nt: TGTGCCAGCAGCGGCATAGCCCGGGACTCCATTTACTACAATGAGCAGTTCTTC; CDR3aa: CASSGIARDSIYYNEQFF
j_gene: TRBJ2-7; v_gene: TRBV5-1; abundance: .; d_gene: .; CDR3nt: TGCGCCAGCAACCCTCTCGGGTCTAACGAGCAGTACTTC; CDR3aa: CASNPLGSNEQYF
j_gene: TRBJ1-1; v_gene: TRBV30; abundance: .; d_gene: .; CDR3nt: TGTGCCTGGACCAGGGGACCTGACACTGAAGCTTTCTTT; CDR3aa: CAWTRGPDTEAFF
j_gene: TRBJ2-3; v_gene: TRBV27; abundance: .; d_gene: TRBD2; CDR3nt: TGTGCCAGCAAGGGACTAGCGGGAGGTAGCACAGATACGCAGTATTTT; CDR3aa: CASKGLAGGSTDTQYF
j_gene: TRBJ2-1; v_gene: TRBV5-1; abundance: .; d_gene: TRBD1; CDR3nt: TGCGCCAGCAGCTTGGACGGGACAGGGCATGGCGAGCAGTTCTTC; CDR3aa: CASSLDGTGHGEQFF
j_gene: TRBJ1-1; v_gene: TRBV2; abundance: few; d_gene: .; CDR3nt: TGTGCCAGCAGCCGGCTCCCCGGAGCTTTCTTT; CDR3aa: CASSRLPGAFF
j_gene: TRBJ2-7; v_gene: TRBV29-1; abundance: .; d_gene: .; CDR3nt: TGCAGCGCTAGCCTCGGGAACTACGAGCAGTACTTC; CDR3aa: CSASLGNYEQYF
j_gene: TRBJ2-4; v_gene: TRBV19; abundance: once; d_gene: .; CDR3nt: TGTGCCAGTAGTATAGGGATAGCCAAAAACATTCAGTACTTC; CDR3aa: CASSIGIAKNIQYF
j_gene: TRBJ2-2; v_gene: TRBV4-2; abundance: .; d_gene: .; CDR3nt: TGTGCCAGCAGCCAAGACAGAGGCTCCGGGGAGCTGTTTTTT; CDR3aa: CASSQDRGSGELFF
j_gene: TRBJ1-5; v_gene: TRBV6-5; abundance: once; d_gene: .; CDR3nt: TGTGCCAGCAGCCTTTTCCAGGGCAATCAGCCCCAGCATTTT; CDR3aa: CASSLFQGNQPQHF
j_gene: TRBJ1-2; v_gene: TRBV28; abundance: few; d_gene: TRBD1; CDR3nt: TGTGCCAGCAGTCCGACAGGGGGAGCTAACTATGGCTACACCTTC; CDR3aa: CASSPTGGANYGYTF
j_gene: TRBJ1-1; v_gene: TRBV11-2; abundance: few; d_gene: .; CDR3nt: TGTGCCAGCAGCTTAGGAAGGGACCGAGAAGCTTTCTTT; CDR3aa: CASSLGRDREAFF